A selection of T cell receptor beta chains follows, all from one sample in a study of blood T cell repertoires in COVID-19. The protocol was immunoSEQ multiplex PCR, while the TCRdb copy is restricted to in-frame clones and leaves out a portion. The sample holds roughly 150,000 clones, around 80% seen once. Source material: PBMCs or T cells enriched from blood (not recorded which). These receptors all come from a woman aged 55 to 70 who had recovered from COVID-19. CDR3s include the opening cysteine and the closing phenylalanine or tryptophan. The D gene is left open where the match is weak. Clone size is shown for a subset of rows, as once, few, many or a class of expanded clone.

J,V,D,size,DNA,CDR3
TRBJ2-1,TRBV5-1,TRBD2,NA,TGCGCCAGCAGCTGGAGCCATGGGGGGGTCGAACACAATGAGCAGTTCTTC,CASSWSHGGVEHNEQFF
TRBJ2-2,TRBV18,TRBD1,NA,TGTGCCAGCTCGGACAGGGGCTTTATGGCCGGGGAGCTGTTTTTT,CASSDRGFMAGELFF
TRBJ2-3,TRBV27,NA,NA,TGTGCCAGCAGTTTTTCAGGATCTGGAGATACGCAGTATTTT,CASSFSGSGDTQYF
TRBJ2-1,TRBV27,NA,NA,TGTGCCAGCAGTCCTCCGGGAAACACCTACAATGAGCAGTTCTTC,CASSPPGNTYNEQFF
TRBJ1-1,TRBV4-1,TRBD1,once,TGCGCCAGCAGCCAAGGGACAGGGTTAATAACTGAAGCTTTCTTT,CASSQGTGLITEAFF
TRBJ2-3,TRBV18,NA,NA,TGTGCCAGCTCACCACAGAGAGCAGATACGCAGTATTTT,CASSPQRADTQYF
TRBJ2-3,TRBV2,NA,NA,TGTGCCAGCAGCCGGGAAAGTCTCACAGATACGCAGTATTTT,CASSRESLTDTQYF
TRBJ1-6,TRBV27,NA,NA,TGTGCCAGCAGTCTACGCAATTCACCCCTCCACTTT,CASSLRNSPLHF
TRBJ2-7,TRBV6-6,NA,NA,TGTGCCAGCAGTTACAGACAGGGGAGGGACGAGCAGTACTTC,CASSYRQGRDEQYF
TRBJ1-6,TRBV4-1,TRBD1,NA,TGCGCCAGCAGCCAGGGGACAGGGACAGGAAATTCACCCCTCCACTTT,CASSQGTGTGNSPLHF
TRBJ2-2,TRBV9,NA,once,TGTGCCAGCAGCGCAACAGAGACCGGGGAGCTGTTTTTT,CASSATETGELFF
TRBJ2-1,TRBV5-8,NA,NA,TGTGCCAGCAGCTTGCGGCTAGTTGGCAATGAGCAGTTCTTC,CASSLRLVGNEQFF
TRBJ2-7,TRBV2,TRBD1,once,TGTGCCAGCACCCCGGGACAGGGAACTATCGAGCAGTACTTC,CASTPGQGTIEQYF
TRBJ2-5,TRBV12-5,TRBD2,NA,TGTGCTAGTGGTTTGGCCCTCTCCGGGACTAGGTATGTGGAGACCCAGTACTTC,CASGLALSGTRYVETQYF
TRBJ1-5,TRBV9,NA,NA,TGTGCCAGCAGCCTAGACAGCCGCGATCAGCCCCAGCATTTT,CASSLDSRDQPQHF
TRBJ1-3,TRBV4-1,NA,NA,TGCGCCAGCAGCGACCCCCGGGATGACTATTCGGGGATCTCTGGAAACACCATATATTTT,CASSDPRDDYSGISGNTIYF
TRBJ1-2,TRBV29-1,NA,few,TGCAGCGGTGAAACGGACTATGGCTACACCTTC,CSGETDYGYTF
TRBJ1-2,TRBV7-9,TRBD1,NA,TGTGCCAGCAGCTTATGGGCACAGGGGAACTATGGCTACACCTTC,CASSLWAQGNYGYTF
TRBJ1-1,TRBV2,TRBD1,NA,TGTGCCAGCAGTGTAAGGGGGCGGAACACTGAAGCTTTCTTT,CASSVRGRNTEAFF
TRBJ2-5,TRBV2,NA,NA,TGTGCCAGCAGTCAAGCGAGACTAGAACAAGAGACCCAGTACTTC,CASSQARLEQETQYF
TRBJ1-1,TRBV29-1,TRBD1,NA,TGCAGCGACCTACAGGGGGCGAACACTGAAGCTTTCTTT,CSDLQGANTEAFF
TRBJ2-7,TRBV4-1,NA,NA,TGCGCCAGCAGCCAATCCTTAGCGGGACAGGGTTTATCCTACGAGCAGTACTTC,CASSQSLAGQGLSYEQYF
TRBJ1-3,TRBV18,NA,NA,TGTGCCAGCTCACCACCGGGGGCACCCTTCTCTGGAAACACCATATATTTT,CASSPPGAPFSGNTIYF
TRBJ1-5,TRBV28,TRBD1,NA,TGTGCCAGCATCCCCGGGACAGGGGTGGGAGGCAATCAGCCCCAGCATTTT,CASIPGTGVGGNQPQHF
TRBJ2-2,TRBV18,NA,few,TGTGCCAGCTCACCACCCGGGAACACCGGGGAGCTGTTTTTT,CASSPPGNTGELFF
TRBJ1-2,TRBV9,TRBD1,NA,TGTGCCAGCAGCGTAGAACCCTGGACAGGGAGGACCTATGGCTACACCTTC,CASSVEPWTGRTYGYTF
TRBJ1-3,TRBV18,NA,NA,TGTGCCAGCTCACGGCGGGAAAGGACTGGAAACACCATATATTTT,CASSRRERTGNTIYF
TRBJ1-1,TRBV19,TRBD1,NA,TGTGCCAGTAGTAGGGGACAGGGGGCGAGTAACACTGAAGCTTTCTTT,CASSRGQGASNTEAFF
TRBJ2-2,TRBV19,NA,NA,TGTGCCAGTAGTATAGATCGTAGAGACACCGGGGAGCTGTTTTTT,CASSIDRRDTGELFF
TRBJ2-3,TRBV11-2,NA,NA,TGTGCCAGCAGCTTAGTTCCGCTCGGGACTGGGCCCACAGATACGCAGTATTTT,CASSLVPLGTGPTDTQYF
TRBJ2-7,TRBV5-1,TRBD1,NA,TGCGCCAGCAGCCCCGGGACAGGGAACTCCTACGAGCAGTACTTC,CASSPGTGNSYEQYF
TRBJ1-1,TRBV7-2,TRBD1,NA,TGTGCCAGCAGCCCAGGAGGGACAGGGGCCCCTGAAGCTTTCTTT,CASSPGGTGAPEAFF
TRBJ2-3,TRBV7-7,NA,NA,TGTGCCAGCAGCCCGGGACTCGGGGGAGATACGCAGTATTTT,CASSPGLGGDTQYF
TRBJ2-3,TRBV7-2,NA,NA,TGTGCCAGCAGCTTAGCCCTACGTGGAGGAGATACGCAGTATTTT,CASSLALRGGDTQYF
TRBJ2-7,TRBV2,TRBD1,NA,TGTGCCAGCTCGGACAGGGGGCCCTACGAGCAGTACTTC,CASSDRGPYEQYF
TRBJ1-1,TRBV2,TRBD1,NA,TGTGCCAGCAGTGTGTACTCGCAGGGGGCTCTGGCTTTCTTT,CASSVYSQGALAFF
TRBJ2-5,TRBV5-1,TRBD2,NA,TGCGCCAGCAGCCCGGGACTAGGGGGCCAAGAGACCCAGTACTTC,CASSPGLGGQETQYF
TRBJ2-5,TRBV10-1,NA,few,TGCGCCTCAAAAGAGACCCAGTACTTC,CASKETQYF
TRBJ1-1,TRBV5-1,NA,NA,TGCGCCAGCAGCCCCTATACAGGGAGTATGAACACTGAAGCTTTCTTT,CASSPYTGSMNTEAFF
TRBJ1-5,TRBV18,TRBD1,NA,TGTGCCAGCTCCCTCAGGGGGCGTGAGGGCAATCAGCCCCAGCATTTT,CASSLRGREGNQPQHF
TRBJ2-3,TRBV2,TRBD2,NA,TGTGCCAGCAGTGAATGGTCTAGCGGGGGAAGCACAGATACGCAGTATTTT,CASSEWSSGGSTDTQYF
TRBJ2-7,TRBV15,NA,NA,TGTGCCACCAGCAGAGCCAGGTCTTACGAGCAGTACTTC,CATSRARSYEQYF
TRBJ2-3,TRBV23-1,TRBD1,NA,TGCGCCAGCAGTCAACCAGGACAGGGCACAGATACGCAGTATTTT,CASSQPGQGTDTQYF
TRBJ2-1,TRBV5-4,NA,NA,TGTGCCAGCAGCTTTGCGAATTACAATGAGCAGTTCTTC,CASSFANYNEQFF
TRBJ2-1,TRBV18,TRBD2,NA,TGTGCCAGCTCACCAGCTAGCGGGGGTTCATCCTACAATGAGCAGTTCTTC,CASSPASGGSSYNEQFF
TRBJ1-6,TRBV19,TRBD1,NA,TGTGCCAGTAGTTCCGGGACAGCCAATTCACCCCTCCACTTT,CASSSGTANSPLHF
TRBJ2-2,TRBV7-8,NA,NA,TGTGCCAGCAGCTTGCGGAAGGCCGAAGCGAACACCGGGGAGCTGTTTTTT,CASSLRKAEANTGELFF
TRBJ1-3,TRBV19,NA,once,TGTGCCAGTAGTCCCCTCCGGGCTGGAAACACCATATATTTT,CASSPLRAGNTIYF
TRBJ1-6,TRBV3-1/TRBV3-2,TRBD1,few,TGTGCCAGCAGGAACCGGGACAGGGTAGGGTCACCCCTCCACTTT,CASRNRDRVGSPLHF
TRBJ2-4,TRBV7-2,TRBD1,NA,TGTGCCAGCAGCCTGGACAGGGGGAGGAACATTCAGTACTTC,CASSLDRGRNIQYF
TRBJ1-2,TRBV6-6,TRBD1,NA,TGTGCCAGCGATACAGGGGGCCTCTATGGCTACACCTTC,CASDTGGLYGYTF
TRBJ2-7,TRBV5-1,TRBD2,NA,TGCGCCAGCAGCATGGCCCGGGACAGCCAGCGGGGGGGCCAGTACGAGCAGTACTTC,CASSMARDSQRGGQYEQYF
TRBJ1-1,TRBV2,TRBD1,NA,TGTGCCAGCAGTGAAGCAGGGACAGGGCGAGCTTTCTTT,CASSEAGTGRAFF
TRBJ2-5,TRBV5-5,TRBD2,NA,TGTGCCAGTGCCCTCCTTGGCGGGGGGGCATCAGAGACCCAGTACTTC,CASALLGGGASETQYF
TRBJ1-1,TRBV14,NA,NA,TGTGCCAGCAGCCCCCCCCAGGGAAGGGGCACTGAAGCTTTCTTT,CASSPPQGRGTEAFF
TRBJ2-1,TRBV7-9,NA,few,TGTGCCAGCAGCTTAGTGGCGGGCCGCTGGACAGTAAACCATGAGCAGTTCTTC,CASSLVAGRWTVNHEQFF
TRBJ2-5,TRBV3-1/TRBV3-2,TRBD2,NA,TGTGCCAGCAGCCCCCAGCGGGGGGCCTTCCAAGAGACCCAGTACTTC,CASSPQRGAFQETQYF